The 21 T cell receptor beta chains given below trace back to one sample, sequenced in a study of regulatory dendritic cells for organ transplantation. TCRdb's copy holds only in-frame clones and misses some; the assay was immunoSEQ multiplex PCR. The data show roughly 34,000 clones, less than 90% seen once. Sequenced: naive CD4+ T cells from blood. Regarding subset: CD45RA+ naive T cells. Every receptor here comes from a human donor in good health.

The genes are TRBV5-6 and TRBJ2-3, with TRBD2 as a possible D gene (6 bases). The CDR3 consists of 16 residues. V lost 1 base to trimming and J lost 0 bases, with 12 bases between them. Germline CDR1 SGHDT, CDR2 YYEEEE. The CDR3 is CASSLTAGKSTDTQYF. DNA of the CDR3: TGTGCCAGCAGCTTGACGGCGGGGAAGAGCACAGATACGCAGTATTTT.

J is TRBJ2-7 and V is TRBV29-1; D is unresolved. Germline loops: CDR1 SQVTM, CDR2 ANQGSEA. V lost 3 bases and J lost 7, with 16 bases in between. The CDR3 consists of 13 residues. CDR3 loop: CSVENSERAEQYF. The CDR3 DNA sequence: TGCAGCGTTGAGAACTCAGAGCGTGCGGAGCAGTACTTC.

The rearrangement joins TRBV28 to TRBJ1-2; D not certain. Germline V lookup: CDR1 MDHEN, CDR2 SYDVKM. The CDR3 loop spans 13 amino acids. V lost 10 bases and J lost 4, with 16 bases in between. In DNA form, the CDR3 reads TGTGCCACCAGAGTAGGTGGCAGCTATGGCTACACCTTC. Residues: CATRVGGSYGYTF.

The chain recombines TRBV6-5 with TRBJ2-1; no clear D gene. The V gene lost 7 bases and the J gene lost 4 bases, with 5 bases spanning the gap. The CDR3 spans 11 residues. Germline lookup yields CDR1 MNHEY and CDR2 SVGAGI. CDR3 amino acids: CASTFYNEQFF. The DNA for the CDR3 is TGTGCCAGCACCTTTTACAATGAGCAGTTCTTC.

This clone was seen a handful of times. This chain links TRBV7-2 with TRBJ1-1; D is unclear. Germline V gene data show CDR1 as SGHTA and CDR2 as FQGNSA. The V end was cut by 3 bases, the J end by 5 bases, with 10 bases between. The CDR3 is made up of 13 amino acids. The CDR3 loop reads CASSFSSGTEAFF. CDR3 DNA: TGTGCCAGCAGCTTTTCCTCCGGGACTGAAGCTTTCTTT.

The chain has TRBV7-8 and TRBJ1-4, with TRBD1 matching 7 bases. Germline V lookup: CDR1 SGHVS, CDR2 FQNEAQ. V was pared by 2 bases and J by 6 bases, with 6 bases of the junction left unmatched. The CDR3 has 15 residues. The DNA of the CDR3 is TGTGCCAGCAGCTTATCGGACAGGCCCTATGAAAAACTGTTTTTT. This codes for CASSLSDRPYEKLFF.

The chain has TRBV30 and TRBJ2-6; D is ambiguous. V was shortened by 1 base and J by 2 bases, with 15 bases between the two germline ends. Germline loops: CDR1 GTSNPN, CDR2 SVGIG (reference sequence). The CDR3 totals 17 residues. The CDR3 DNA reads TGTGCCTGGAGTGGACCGGACGGCCGAGCTGGGGCCAACGTCCTGACTTTC. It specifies CAWSGPDGRAGANVLTF.

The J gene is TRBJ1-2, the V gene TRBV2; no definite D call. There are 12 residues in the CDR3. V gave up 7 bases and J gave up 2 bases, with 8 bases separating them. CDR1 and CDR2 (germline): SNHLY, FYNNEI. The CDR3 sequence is CASKGENYGYTF. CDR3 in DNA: TGTGCCAGCAAAGGCGAGAACTATGGCTACACCTTC.

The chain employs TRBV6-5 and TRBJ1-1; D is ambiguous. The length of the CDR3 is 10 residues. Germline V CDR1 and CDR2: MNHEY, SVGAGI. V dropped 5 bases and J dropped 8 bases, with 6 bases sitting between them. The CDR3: CASSQEEAFF. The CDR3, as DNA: TGTGCCAGCAGTCAAGAAGAAGCTTTCTTT.

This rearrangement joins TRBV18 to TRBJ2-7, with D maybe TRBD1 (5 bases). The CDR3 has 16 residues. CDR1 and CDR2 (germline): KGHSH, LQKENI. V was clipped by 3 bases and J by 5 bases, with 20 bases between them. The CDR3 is CASSPAGNGLVNEQYF. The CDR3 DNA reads TGTGCCAGCTCACCGGCAGGGAACGGTTTGGTTAACGAGCAGTACTTC.

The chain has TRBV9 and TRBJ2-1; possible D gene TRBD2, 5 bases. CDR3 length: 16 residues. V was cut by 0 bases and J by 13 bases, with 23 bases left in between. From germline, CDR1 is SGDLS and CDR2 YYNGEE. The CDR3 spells CASSVEDRPGISDQFF. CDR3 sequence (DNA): TGTGCCAGCAGCGTAGAGGATCGACCGGGAATCTCGGATCAGTTCTTC.

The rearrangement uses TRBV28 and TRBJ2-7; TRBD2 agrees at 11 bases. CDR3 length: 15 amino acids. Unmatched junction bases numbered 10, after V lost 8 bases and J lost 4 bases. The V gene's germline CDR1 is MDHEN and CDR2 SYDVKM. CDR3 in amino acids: CASLNLAGGSYEQYF. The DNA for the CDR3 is TGTGCCAGCCTTAATTTAGCGGGAGGGTCGTACGAGCAGTACTTC.

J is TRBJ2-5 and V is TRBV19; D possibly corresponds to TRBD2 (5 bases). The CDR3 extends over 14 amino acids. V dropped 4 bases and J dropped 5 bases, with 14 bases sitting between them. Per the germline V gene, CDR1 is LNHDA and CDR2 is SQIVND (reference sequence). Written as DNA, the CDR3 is TGTGCCAGTAGTAACACCCGGGGAAGGGAGACCCAGTACTTC. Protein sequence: CASSNTRGRETQYF. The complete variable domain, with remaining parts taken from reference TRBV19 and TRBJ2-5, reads DGGITQSPKYLFRKEGQNVTLSCEQNLNHDAMYWYRQDPGQGLRLIYYSQIVNDFQKGDIAEGYSVSREKKESFPLTVTSAQKNPTAFYLCASSNTRGRETQYFGPGTRLLVL.

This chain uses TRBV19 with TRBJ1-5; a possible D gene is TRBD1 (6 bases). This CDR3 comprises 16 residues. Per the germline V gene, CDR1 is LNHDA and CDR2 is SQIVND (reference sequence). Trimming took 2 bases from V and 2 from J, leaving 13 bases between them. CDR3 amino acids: CASSIPGQIRNQPQHF. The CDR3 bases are TGTGCCAGTAGTATACCCGGACAGATTCGCAATCAGCCCCAGCATTTT.

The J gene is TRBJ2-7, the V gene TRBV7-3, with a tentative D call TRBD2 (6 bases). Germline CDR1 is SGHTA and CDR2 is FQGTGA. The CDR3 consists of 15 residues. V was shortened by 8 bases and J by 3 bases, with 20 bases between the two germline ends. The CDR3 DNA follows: TGTGCCAGCGCCCCGGTACCGGGACTCGACTACGAGCAGTACTTC. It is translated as CASAPVPGLDYEQYF. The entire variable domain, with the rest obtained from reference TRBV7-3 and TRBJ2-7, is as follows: GAGVSQTPSNKVTEKGKYVELRCDPISGHTALYWYRQSLGQGPEFLIYFQGTGAADDSGLPNDRFFAVRPEGSVSTLKIQRTERGDSAVYLCASAPVPGLDYEQYFGPGTRLTVT.

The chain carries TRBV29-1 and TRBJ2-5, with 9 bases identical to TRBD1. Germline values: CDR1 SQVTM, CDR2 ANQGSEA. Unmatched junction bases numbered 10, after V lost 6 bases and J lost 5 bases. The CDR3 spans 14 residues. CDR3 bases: TGCAGCGTCGACTCGGACAGGGGAGTGGAGACCCAGTACTTC. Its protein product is CSVDSDRGVETQYF.

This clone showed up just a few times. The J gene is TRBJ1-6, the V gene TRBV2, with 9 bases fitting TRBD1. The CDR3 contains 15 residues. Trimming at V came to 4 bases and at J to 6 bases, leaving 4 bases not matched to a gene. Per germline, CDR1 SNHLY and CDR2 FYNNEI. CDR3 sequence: CASSVEGQGNSPLHF. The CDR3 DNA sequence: TGTGCCAGCAGTGTGGAGGGACAGGGTAATTCACCCCTCCACTTT.

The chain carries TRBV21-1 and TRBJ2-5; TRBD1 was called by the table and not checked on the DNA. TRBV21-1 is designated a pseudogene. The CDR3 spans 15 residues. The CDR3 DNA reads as TGTGCCAGCAGCAACCCGGGACAGCTTCAAGAGACCCAGTACTTC. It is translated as CASSNPGQLQETQYF.

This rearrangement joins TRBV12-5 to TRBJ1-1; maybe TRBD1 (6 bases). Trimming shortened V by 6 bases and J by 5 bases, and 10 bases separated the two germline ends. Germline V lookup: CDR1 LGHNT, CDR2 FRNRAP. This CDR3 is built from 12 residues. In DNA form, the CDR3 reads TGTGCTAGTGGCTATCAGGGGACTGAAGCTTTCTTT. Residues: CASGYQGTEAFF.

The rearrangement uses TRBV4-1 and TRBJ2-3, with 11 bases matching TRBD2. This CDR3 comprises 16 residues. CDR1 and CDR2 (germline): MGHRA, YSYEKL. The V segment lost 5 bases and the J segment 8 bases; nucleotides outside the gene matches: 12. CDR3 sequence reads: CASSNGASGGQGTQYF. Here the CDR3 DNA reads TGCGCCAGCAGCAATGGGGCTAGCGGGGGGCAGGGTACGCAGTATTTT.

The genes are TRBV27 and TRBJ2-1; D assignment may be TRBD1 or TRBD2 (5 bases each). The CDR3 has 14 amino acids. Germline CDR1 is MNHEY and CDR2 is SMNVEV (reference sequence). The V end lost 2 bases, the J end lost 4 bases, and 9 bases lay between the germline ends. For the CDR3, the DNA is TGTGCCAGCAGTTTAATGAGGGGTTACAATGAGCAGTTCTTC. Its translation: CASSLMRGYNEQFF.